This is a list of T cell receptor beta chains from one sample in a study of blood T cells in healthy people across ages. One entry per CDR3 protein, called by TCRdb with MiXCR from the 5' RACE reads. Found here are under 700,000 distinct CDR3 sequences, around 24% of them singletons; the top ten hold roughly 9%. The sample also formed part of further work on T cells of mothers and their children.

The source material was blood. These receptors were collected from a boy aged 10-17 years in good health. Both conserved end residues are part of each CDR3. The order of the fields is V gene, clone size, D gene, J gene, CDR3 protein, CDR3 DNA. D genes are given only for firm matches. Not every row has a clone size; where given, it reads once, few, many or a size class.

TRBV6-5	-	-	TRBJ1-4	CASRSVSATNEKLFF	TGTGCCAGCAGATCCGTGTCTGCAACTAATGAAAAACTGTTTTTT
TRBV19	-	-	TRBJ1-5	CASSIEFQQPQHF	TGTGCCAGTAGTATAGAGTTTCAGCAGCCCCAGCATTTT
TRBV29-1	few	-	TRBJ2-7	CSVGTGSSYEQYF	TGCAGCGTTGGGACGGGTAGCTCCTACGAGCAGTACTTC
TRBV7-9	-	-	TRBJ2-7	CASSLTHPYEQYF	TGTGCCAGCAGCTTGACCCATCCCTACGAGCAGTACTTC
TRBV19	few	TRBD1	TRBJ2-3	CASSINRGDTQYF	TGTGCCAGTAGTATAAACAGGGGCGATACGCAGTATTTT
TRBV4-3	many	-	TRBJ1-2	CASSLTSGGYTF	TGCGCCAGCAGCCTTACGTCTGGGGGCTACACCTTC
TRBV5-1	once	TRBD1	TRBJ2-2	CASSTTLTGANTGELFF	TGCGCCAGCAGCACCACCCTGACAGGGGCGAACACCGGGGAGCTGTTCTTT
TRBV7-9	few	TRBD2	TRBJ2-5	CASSSTGTSGGPGGETQYF	TGTGCCAGCAGCTCAACTGGGACTAGCGGGGGACCGGGTGGAGAGACCCAGTACTTC
TRBV7-2	few	TRBD2	TRBJ2-5	CASSLEGLAGGGFF	TGTGCCAGCAGCTTAGAGGGGCTAGCGGGAGGGGGGTTCTTC
TRBV28	few	-	TRBJ1-3	CASGPGLEGNTIYF	TGTGCCAGCGGACCCGGACTGGAAGGAAACACCATATATTTT
TRBV6-1	few	TRBD1	TRBJ2-1	CASSRDRGHHYNEQFF	TGTGCCAGCAGCCGCGACAGGGGCCATCACTACAATGAGCAGTTCTTC
TRBV4-3	few	-	TRBJ2-7	CASSQIPGGAYEQYF	TGCGCCAGCAGCCAAATCCCAGGAGGAGCCTACGAGCAGTACTTC
TRBV28	few	TRBD2	TRBJ2-7	CASSSHPSGTSGRDEQYF	TGTGCCAGCAGTTCGCACCCCTCTGGGACTAGCGGGAGGGACGAGCAGTACTTC
TRBV19	-	-	TRBJ2-1	CASSRSSQGFYNEQFF	TGTGCCAGTAGTAGATCCTCGCAGGGTTTCTACAATGAGCAGTTCTTC
TRBV24-1	-	-	TRBJ1-2	CATSDSARNYGYTF	TGTGCCACCAGTGATTCCGCGAGGAACTATGGCTACACCTTC
TRBV5-1	-	-	TRBJ1-4	CASSLGTDSTNEKLFF	TGCGCCAGCAGCTTGGGGACAGACTCAACTAATGAAAAACTGTTTTTT
TRBV4-1	-	-	TRBJ2-7	CASSQEDFVEQYF	TGCGCCAGCAGCCAAGAGGACTTTGTCGAGCAGTACTTC
TRBV6-1	few	-	TRBJ1-4	CASRERGAGEKLFF	TGTGCCAGCAGGGAACGGGGGGCTGGGGAAAAACTGTTTTTT
TRBV12-3/TRBV12-4	-	-	TRBJ1-4	CASRKSEKLFF	TGTGCCAGCAGGAAGAGTGAAAAACTGTTTTTT
TRBV24-1	-	TRBD1	TRBJ2-1	CATSDQAPGTGVGEQFF	TGTGCCACCAGTGATCAAGCCCCCGGGACAGGGGTGGGTGAACAGTTCTTC
TRBV5-8	-	-	TRBJ2-7	CASSPGWSYEQYF	TGTGCCAGCAGCCCTGGATGGTCCTACGAGCAGTACTTC
TRBV27	-	-	TRBJ2-3	CASTPGAGPVFTDTQYF	TGTGCCAGCACCCCTGGCGCTGGACCAGTATTCACAGATACGCAGTATTTT
TRBV5-1	many	-	TRBJ2-2	CASSLWGSNTGELFF	TGCGCCAGCAGCTTGTGGGGTAGTAACACCGGGGAGCTGTTTTTT
TRBV7-2	-	-	TRBJ2-3	CASSYGTYSPDTQYF	TGTGCCAGCAGTTATGGGACTTATAGTCCAGATACGCAGTATTTT
TRBV20-1	few	TRBD2	TRBJ2-7	CSARSPGLGSSEQYF	TGCAGTGCTCGGTCCCCGGGACTAGGATCGTCCGAGCAGTACTTC
TRBV12-3/TRBV12-4	many	-	TRBJ2-7	CASSFQGMPLEQYF	TGTGCCAGCAGTTTTCAGGGGATGCCCTTGGAGCAGTACTTC